What follows are 21 T cell receptor beta chains derived from one specimen sequenced in a study of T cell responses to AZD1222 COVID-19 vaccine. Method: immunoSEQ multiplex PCR; TCRdb's copy keeps in-frame clones and lacks some. The sample holds about 120,000 clones; approximately 94% are singletons and the top ten take more than 4.5%. The sequenced sample was peripheral blood, obtained 28 days after the second AZD1222 dose. The receptors come from an adult who received the AZD1222 COVID-19 vaccine.

The V gene is TRBV7-2, the J gene TRBJ1-5; 7 nucleotides agree with TRBD1. V dropped 4 bases and J dropped 5; count of bases not matched to a gene: 2. CDR1 and CDR2 from the germline V gene are SGHTA and FQGNSA. CDR3 length equals 13 residues. CDR3 amino acids: CASSWTGDQPQHF. The CDR3 DNA is TGTGCCAGCAGCTGGACAGGAGATCAGCCCCAGCATTTT.

The rearrangement links TRBV20-1 to TRBJ1-2; D is undetermined. Germline V lookup: CDR1 DFQATT, CDR2 SNEGSKA (reference sequence). The ends were cut back, 6 bases at V and 6 bases at J, with 5 bases in the middle. This CDR3 has 9 amino acids. CDR3 DNA sequence: TGCAGTGCCCGGGATGGCTACACCTTC. Its protein is CSARDGYTF.

J is TRBJ2-7 and V is TRBV7-2; 10 bases are a match to TRBD1. The CDR3 is 15 residues long. Trimming took 5 bases from V and 2 from J; bases not matched to a gene: 6. CDR1 SGHTA and CDR2 FQGNSA come from the germline V gene. The CDR3 protein is CASSARDRGTYEQYF. In DNA, the CDR3 is TGTGCCAGCAGCGCCCGGGACAGGGGCACCTACGAGCAGTACTTC.

The chain is built from TRBV27 and TRBJ1-5; D perhaps matches TRBD1 (6 bases). The CDR3 consists of 15 residues. CDR1 is MNHEY, CDR2 SMNVEV, per germline (reference sequence). Deletions cut 2 bases from V and 2 bases from J, with 10 bases between. The CDR3 nucleotides are TGTGCCAGCAGTTTACTTGCAGGGGGCAATCAGCCCCAGCATTTT. It codes for CASSLLAGGNQPQHF.

The DNA for the CDR3 is TGTGCCAGCAGCCCATCAGGGGGCGGTGTGCAGTACTTC. It encodes CASSPSGGGVQYF. The chain combines TRBV7-9 with TRBJ2-7; 8 nucleotides match TRBD1. This CDR3 has 13 amino acids. Germline CDR1 and CDR2: SEHNR and FQNEAQ (reference sequence). Germline trimming cut 5 bases from V and 9 bases from J; bases unmatched to any gene: 9.

The DNA for the CDR3 is TGTGCCAGTAGTATGGGCAGCGGGGGGGCAGGTGAGCAGTTCTTC. It translates to CASSMGSGGAGEQFF. The chain links TRBV19 to TRBJ2-1, with TRBD2 identical over 10 bases. The germline gives CDR1 LNHDA, CDR2 SQIVND (reference sequence). Trimming at V came to 3 bases and at J to 9 bases, leaving 8 bases not matched to a gene. This CDR3 is built from 15 residues.

This chain connects TRBV28 to TRBJ1-5; the D is unclear. This CDR3 region has 15 residues. CDR1 and CDR2 (germline): MDHEN, SYDVKM. The V gene lost 5 bases and the J gene lost 2 bases, with 13 bases spanning the gap. The CDR3 DNA sequence: TGTGCCAGCAGTCCTCCGAAGATGGGCAATCAGCCCCAGCATTTT. This gives the protein CASSPPKMGNQPQHF.

This clone was seen once. The gene calls are TRBV19 and TRBJ1-4; 7 nucleotides match TRBD1. CDR3 length: 14 amino acids. CDR1 is LNHDA and CDR2 is SQIVND in the germline V gene (reference sequence). The V and J ends lost 8 bases and 1 base, in that order; junction bases with no gene match: 4. The CDR3 sequence: CASHRDRTNEKLFF. For the CDR3, the DNA is TGTGCCAGTCACCGGGACAGAACTAATGAAAAACTGTTTTTT.

This clone was seen only once. The chain employs TRBV7-2 and TRBJ2-7; D may be TRBD2 (6 bases). Germline CDR1 reads SGHTA; CDR2 reads FQGNSA. V was shortened by 2 bases and J by 0 bases, with 8 bases between the two germline ends. The CDR3 spans 14 residues. CDR3 nucleotides: TGTGCCAGCAGCTTATGGGACTTCTCCTACGAGCAGTACTTC. Translation: CASSLWDFSYEQYF.

This rearrangement joins TRBV10-2 to TRBJ1-2; TRBD1 might be the D (5 bases). Germline V gene data show CDR1 as WSHSY and CDR2 as SAAADI. Deletions cut 6 bases from V and 4 bases from J, with 15 bases between. This CDR3 contains 14 residues. This chain's CDR3 is CASSPAVGPYGYTF. CDR3 nucleotide sequence: TGCGCCAGCAGCCCCGCGGTGGGGCCCTATGGCTACACCTTC.

The chain has TRBV19 and TRBJ1-5, with TRBD1 as a possible D gene (5 bases). Trimming removed 6 bases at V and 6 bases at J, with 15 bases between. Germline CDR1 is LNHDA and CDR2 is SQIVND (reference sequence). The CDR3 sequence is 14 residues long. The CDR3 DNA is TGTGCCAGTAGCAACGGGGGGGGATCTCAGCCCCAGCATTTT. Translation: CASSNGGGSQPQHF.

This clone showed up just once. The chain joins TRBV3-1 (or the pseudogene TRBV3-2) to TRBJ2-5; 7 bases map to TRBD1. Germline V gives CDR1 LGHDT, CDR2 YNNKEL (reference sequence). J was trimmed by 4 bases and V by 5 bases; bases with no gene match: 7. The CDR3 contains 14 residues. CDR3 sequence reads: CASSSTRQGETQYF. CDR3 DNA sequence: TGTGCCAGCAGCAGTACTAGACAGGGAGAGACCCAGTACTTC.

In this sample, this clone turned up once. This chain joins TRBV5-1 and TRBJ2-2, with 11 bases aligning to TRBD1. The germline CDR1 and CDR2 sequences are SGHRS and YFSETQ. The CDR3 extends over 17 amino acids. With 0 bases clipped from V and 6 bases from J, the junction kept 7 bases outside the gene matches. The CDR3 DNA reads as TGCGCCAGCAGCTTGGTTCCACCGGGACAGGGGGCCGGGGAGCTGTTTTTT. Protein: CASSLVPPGQGAGELFF.

V is TRBV2 and J is TRBJ1-2; 7 nucleotides match TRBD1. The CDR3 has 13 residues. The trim removed 6 bases at V and 8 bases at J, leaving 9 bases unmatched. Germline V gene data show CDR1 as SNHLY and CDR2 as FYNNEI. The CDR3 bases are TGTGCCAGCAGCCTCGGACAGGTTGGAGGCTACACCTTC. The encoded protein is CASSLGQVGGYTF.

This sequence joins TRBV6-5 and TRBJ1-2; D is possibly TRBD1 (6 bases). The CDR3 covers 13 residues. Trimming removed 6 bases at V and 8 bases at J, with 16 bases between. In germline, CDR1 is MNHEY, CDR2 SVGAGI. In DNA form, the CDR3 reads TGTGCCAGCAGGGCTACAGGGATACAGGGCTACACCTTC. It encodes CASRATGIQGYTF.

This chain joins TRBV7-8 and TRBJ2-5, with 13 nucleotides matching TRBD2. Trimming took 5 bases from V and 4 from J; bases not matched to a gene: 4. Per germline, CDR1 SGHVS and CDR2 FQNEAQ. CDR3 length: 15 amino acids. CDR3 coding DNA: TGTGCCAGCAGCCCCGGGACTAGCGGGACAGAGACCCAGTACTTC. Its protein product is CASSPGTSGTETQYF.

This chain links TRBV9 with TRBJ1-1, with 7 bases that match TRBD1. The junction had 3 bases not matched to a gene; V was cut back by 3 bases and J by 1 base. Germline V CDR1 and CDR2: SGDLS, YYNGEE. CDR3 length: 14 residues. Written as DNA, the CDR3 is TGTGCCAGCAGCGGGCGACAGGGGAACACTGAAGCTTTCTTT. Translating it yields CASSGRQGNTEAFF.

V is TRBV9 and J is TRBJ2-7, with a tentative D call TRBD2 (6 bases). Per the germline V gene, CDR1 is SGDLS and CDR2 is YYNGEE. There are 14 residues in the CDR3. Trimming cost V 0 bases and J 3 bases, with 10 bases left between them. In DNA form, the CDR3 reads TGTGCCAGCAGCGTAGGTATGACTAGCTACGAGCAGTACTTC. It codes for CASSVGMTSYEQYF. The full variable domain, its missing parts supplied by reference TRBV9 and TRBJ2-7, is DSGVTQTPKHLITATGQRVTLRCSPRSGDLSVYWYQQSLDQGLQFLIQYYNGEERAKGNILERFSAQQFPDLHSELNLSSLELGDSALYFCASSVGMTSYEQYFGPGTRLTVT.

The genes are TRBV14 and TRBJ1-6, with D maybe TRBD1 (6 bases). The V gene lost 4 bases and the J gene lost 8 bases, with 18 bases spanning the gap. Looked up from germline, CDR1 is SGHDN and CDR2 is FVKESK. CDR3 length: 16 amino acids. The CDR3 DNA is TGTGCCAGCAGCCGCCTTGGGTCAGGGGAGGATTCACCCCTCCACTTT. Its protein product is CASSRLGSGEDSPLHF.

The count of this clone is one. CDR3: CASSLVRLSGAQHF. The CDR3 nucleotides are TGTGCCAGCAGCTTAGTACGGTTGAGTGGAGCCCAGCATTTT. The chain employs TRBV7-2 and TRBJ1-5; D gene ambiguous. V lost 1 base, J lost 11 bases, and 15 bases lay in between. Looked up from germline, CDR1 is SGHTA and CDR2 is FQGNSA. The CDR3 extends over 14 amino acids.

Of note for this clone: The identical CDR3 is also encoded by other nucleotide sequences in the sample. This sequence joins TRBV6-5 and TRBJ1-1; the D gene is possibly TRBD1 (5 bases). In germline, CDR1 is MNHEY, CDR2 SVGAGI. V lost 6 bases and J 8 bases, leaving 10 bases between the germline ends. The CDR3 spans 11 residues. DNA of the CDR3: TGTGCCAGCAGACGGGGGACCGAAGCTTTCTTT. Its protein product is CASRRGTEAFF.